Here is one TCR beta chain with its context. There are many counts of this clone. The specificity of this receptor is unknown. The sample holds no much larger clone one base away, and base qualities are not on file. The sample has other DNA sequences that encode this CDR3 too. The cohort consisted of 600 to 750 healthy bone marrow donors. Cohort members were all nominally healthy when sampled, although unrecorded immune exposures were likely present. The donor was CMV seronegative and was included in the group of 352 seronegative cohort members. Each donor provided a peripheral blood sample, and peripheral blood mononuclear cells were used for TCR beta sequencing. Genomic DNA extraction from the blood cell samples was performed with the Qiagen DNeasy Blood Extraction Kit. This sample stems from a study of cytomegalovirus exposure and HLA in healthy donors (dated by TCRdb to 2015 to 2018). Background for the entire study: An earlier analysis of some 600 of the donors reported 250 to 300 Gb of sequence data and 95 million to 140 million unique TCR beta sequences obtained from some 200 million T cells. The study aimed to test whether cataloging public T cell receptors could reveal signatures of past pathogen exposure. The study profiled the T cell repertoires of hundreds of subjects by immunosequencing and related them to cytomegalovirus serostatus. Donor age, sex, ethnicity and CMV serostatus were compiled alongside the repertoire data. To study patterns of TCR occurrence, a later analysis re-analyzed previously published TCR beta repertoires from 550 to 800 donors and added high-resolution HLA genotyping. Four to six DR-DQ haplotypes were handled as single units for association and clustering because linkage in the cohort was strong. To predict cytomegalovirus infection status, the study combined high-throughput TCR immunosequencing, statistical association of individual TCRs with disease status, and machine learning. Across 300 to 400 genotyped donors of the cohort, an average of roughly 250,000 unique TCR beta nucleotide sequences per donor were sequenced, and roughly a sixth of those sequences were non-productive. Roughly 300 gigabases of sequencing data and tens of millions of unique TCR sequences were included in an early release covering about 620 HLA-typed donors. Rather than drawing on any new phenotypic data, the later analysis identified candidate immune exposures from TCR beta sequences and the way those sequences occurred across donors. In a later genetic analysis, genome-wide SNP genotypes for about 65% of the roughly 670 donors were used, and that subset was treated as a discovery cohort. All discovery cohort repertoires had been generated on a single sequencing platform. In an earlier analysis of around 540 of the donors, high-throughput TCR beta sequencing was used to judge whether each TCR beta V gene segment behaved as functional or pseudogenic. Typing coverage varied by locus: roughly 629-640 donors for A, B, C, DRB1 and DQB1; about 520 for DQA1; 600 to 610 for DPA1; fewer than 480 for DPB1. HLA typing included class I and class II loci at four-digit resolution. Besides the first cohort of under 700 subjects, a separate validation cohort made up of over a hundred different subjects was used. Of the 300 to 500 genotyped donors, approximately 80% were placed in the genetic ancestry cluster associated with self-reported Caucasian donors.

Library prep was done by the immunoSEQ multiplex PCR assay. For the multiplex PCR, a mixture combining 60 forward primers for TCR Vbeta segments and 13 reverse primers for TCR Jbeta segments was used. A multiplex PCR assay on genomic DNA amplified the CDR3 region of rearranged TCR beta genes. Amplified TCR beta libraries were sequenced as 87-base-pair reads on the Illumina HiSeq System. The paper's processing steps were these. Across the roughly 640 repertoires, a later analysis counted roughly 77 million unique TCR beta chains, approximately 10 million of which were shared by at least two donors. To remove PCR and sequencing errors, raw reads were error-corrected and collapsed into unique sequences using a nearest-neighbor algorithm that merged closely related sequences. V, D and J gene segments were assigned by aligning CDR3 sequences to IMGT reference sequences. For a sequence to be retained, a match of at least six nucleotides to both a V gene segment and a J gene segment was required. A rearrangement was called productive if the CDR3 had no stop codons and remained in frame with V and J, and every other rearrangement was called non-productive. Following IMGT convention, CDR3 was defined as the stretch from the second conserved V-encoded cysteine up to the conserved J-encoded phenylalanine. The earlier analysis of approximately 590 of the donors excluded any sequence lacking an unambiguous match to a single V gene segment. An earlier analysis of 500 to 700 of the donors classified V segments as functional when productive rearrangements were above 56.7% and as segregating when the standard deviation between donors was above 5%. A statistical classification framework was developed to diagnose cytomegalovirus status using the catalog of TCR beta chain sequences. V and J gene assignment, in a later analysis, came from comparing TCR nucleotide sequences with IMGT/GENE-DB human TR gene sequences. In a later analysis, CDR3 sequences and most-parsimonious VDJ recombination scenarios were assigned using the TCRdist pipeline. A later analysis defined each TCR beta chain by its CDR3 amino acid sequence plus V-gene family, and excluded reads lacking a unique V-gene family. To address suspected cross-contamination and a sequencing artifact, a later analysis removed approximately 600 highly shared, low-generation-probability nucleotide sequences. In a later analysis, a clonal expansion index was calculated for each public chain from normalized within-repertoire ranks of inferred template counts. In a later analysis, generation probabilities were computed with a VDJ recombination model fitted to out-of-frame rearrangements, and the resulting probabilities were checked against IGoR. In a later analysis, hypergeometric tests were used to score TCR-TCR, TCR-HLA and TCR-CMV co-occurrence, with a repertoire-size bias correction applied to TCR pairs. False discovery rates were estimated in a later analysis by permuting HLA or CMV assignments 20 times. In a later analysis, co-occurring TCRs were grouped using DBSCAN, and TCRdist sequence similarity was added for clustering within HLA-allele-positive subsets. Repertoires with fewer than 30,000 or more than 120,000 public chains were left out of co-occurrence clustering, as were about five repertoires with anomalous nucleotide sharing. The clones in this table, taken by TCRdb from immuneACCESS, are in-frame only. Not every clone is retained; where verified, under half of the shortfall comes from an unresolved V gene, and the cause of the rest is unknown. That table furnishes V, J and clone size, whereas the DNA furnished D and trimming. The sample data list over 150,000 clones, and more than 60% of these were observed just once. The ten largest make up around 4.6% of the sample.

Overall results and qualifications from the work: Correlated functional status among segregating V segments might be attributable to linkage disequilibrium, but an unknown experimental factor could not be ruled out. Most CMV-associated TCR beta chains appeared to be HLA-restricted in a later analysis, and the HLA associations seemed to be driven largely by CMV exposure. Broadly in line with IMGT annotations, most TCR beta V segments showed up in productive rearrangements about 87% or about 30% of the time in an earlier analysis of 450 to 600 of the donors. A later analysis found that HLA-associated TCR beta chains were more clonally expanded and had lower generation probabilities than equally common non-associated chains. In a later genetic analysis, a missense DCLRE1C variant was associated with V-gene and J-gene trimming of TCR beta chains, and the association was replicated in an independent cohort. Some IMGT-functional V segments, including TRBV6-2 and TRBV6-3, could not be told apart with the 87-base-pair reads, so those segments were excluded. A later genetic analysis reported fewer N-insertions in productive TCRs among donors in an Asian-associated ancestry cluster than the roughly 700-donor mean. A group of highly shared sequence variants was considered likely to be a technical artifact of the sequencing pipeline. The cohort was sequenced for TCR beta chains only, and without alpha or paired-chain data the features that could be detected were limited. It was suggested by the authors that the approach could potentially be generalized to other disease states and immunological phenotypes. According to a later analysis, parvovirus B19, influenza, CMV and Epstein-Barr virus appeared linked to several top co-occurrence clusters. When HLA alleles, especially DR and DQ, strongly co-occurred, TCR associations were difficult to assign to individual alleles. In a later analysis, the rate of TCR association differed among HLA loci, with DRB1 alleles having the most associated TCRs and HLA-C alleles having the fewest. In vitro tests confirmed that a few of the cytomegalovirus-associated TCR beta chains recognize cytomegalovirus antigens. In a later analysis, 15,000 to 20,000 TCR beta sequences were associated with specific HLA alleles at a false discovery rate of 0.05. A further reported finding was that TCR beta sequences accurately predicted the HLA-A and HLA-B alleles for most subjects in the first cohort. The only immune exposure information available for the cohort was CMV serostatus. The study gave a list of more than 150 TCR beta chains associated with cytomegalovirus. Because counts were too low, under 20 rarely observed V segments, including chromosome 9 orphons, were left out of the earlier analysis of approximately 500 of the donors. The classifier was reported to diagnose cytomegalovirus status with high specificity and sensitivity in both the original and validation cohorts. While some public TCRs were present in many individuals, most TCR sequences turned up only very rarely across donors. Because HLA typing was missing for some donors at each locus, association tests included only the typed subset. Presence/absence analyses assumed roughly uniform sequencing depth across donors, an assumption that may not hold.

The V end loses 4 bases and the J end loses 4 bases, and a stretch of 14 bases separates them. The CDR3 runs 14 amino acids, cysteine and phenylalanine included. Only CDR3 DNA is held: 42 bases, read in frame from base 1. CDR1 is given as MGHRA and CDR2 as YSYEKL, both from the germline V gene. Sequencing was done on a sample of PBMCs. The origin of this receptor is a male donor in good health and CMV-seronegative. This receptor chain uses TRBV4-1 and TRBJ2-7; tentative D gene TRBD2, with 6 bases matching. The CDR3 region reads CASSPGTLGYEQYF. Read as DNA, the sequence is TGCGCCAGCAGCCCCGGGACTCTTGGGTACGAGCAGTACTTC.